These 30 T cell receptor beta chains came from one sample sequenced in a study of shared clonotypes between healthy human individuals. Method: immunoSEQ multiplex PCR; TCRdb's copy keeps in-frame clones and lacks some. The repertoire holds 2,500,000 or so clones, with under 95% as singletons. What was sequenced was naive CD4+ T cells from PBMCs. Stated subset: CD45RA+ positively selected. These receptors all stem from a man younger than 35 in good health. Some clones in this sample may be carry-over from other donors' samples.

On this clone: The sample has other DNA sequences that encode this CDR3 too. V gene TRBV9 combines with J gene TRBJ2-2, with a possible D match to TRBD2 (6 bases). Germline-derived CDR1 and CDR2 are SGDLS and YYNGEE. The CDR3 has 14 residues. Trimming stripped 0 bases from V and 8 bases from J, with 11 bases between. This CDR3 is CASSVVLAGGELFF. The CDR3 DNA reads as TGTGCCAGCAGCGTAGTACTAGCAGGTGGGGAGCTGTTTTTT.

The chain links TRBV11-1 to TRBJ2-5; 8 bases fit TRBD1. This CDR3 is 15 amino acids long. The V gene's germline CDR1 is SGHAT and CDR2 FQDESV (reference sequence). The V segment lost 2 bases and the J segment 6 bases; nucleotides outside the gene matches: 8. In nucleotides, the CDR3 is TGTGCCAGCAGCTTAATCCCGCAGGGGGCAAAGACCCAGTACTTC. Translating it yields CASSLIPQGAKTQYF.

This clone was found once. V and J are TRBV28 and TRBJ2-5, with 8 bases fitting TRBD1. The CDR3 has 14 residues. The V gene's germline CDR1 is MDHEN and CDR2 SYDVKM. J gave up 1 base and V 3 bases, and 1 base lay outside the gene matches. CDR3: CASSLDRVQETQYF. The CDR3 nucleotides are TGTGCCAGCAGTTTGGACAGGGTCCAAGAGACCCAGTACTTC.

Only one count was recorded for this clone. The chain uses TRBV7-8 and TRBJ1-1; D may be TRBD1 (5 bases). The germline V and J ends were trimmed by 7 bases and 1 base, with 13 bases remaining between them. The CDR3 has 14 amino acids. Looked up from germline, CDR1 is SGHVS and CDR2 is FQNEAQ. CDR3 region: CASKRGAENTEAFF. DNA for the CDR3: TGTGCCAGCAAACGCGGGGCAGAGAACACTGAAGCTTTCTTT.

The J gene is TRBJ1-3, the V gene TRBV7-2, with TRBD1 as a possible D gene (6 bases). Germline-derived CDR1 and CDR2 are SGHTA and FQGNSA. Trimming removed 5 bases from V and 0 bases from J, with 11 bases in between. The CDR3 runs to 15 residues. The CDR3 coding sequence is TGTGCCAGCAGCGAACAGGGCAGCTCTGGAAACACCATATATTTT. As protein: CASSEQGSSGNTIYF. Drawing the rest from reference TRBV7-2 and TRBJ1-3, the complete variable domain is GAGVSQSPSNKVTEKGKDVELRCDPISGHTALYWYRQSLGQGLEFLIYFQGNSAPDKSGLPSDRFSAERTGGSVSTLTIQRTQQEDSAVYLCASSEQGSSGNTIYFGEGSWLTVV.

The chain links TRBV7-3 to TRBJ2-3; TRBD2 agrees at 11 bases. This CDR3 region has 16 residues. The germline CDR1 and CDR2 sequences are SGHTA and FQGTGA. Germline trimming cut 5 bases from V and 4 bases from J; bases unmatched to any gene: 8. The CDR3 sequence: CASSQMASGRSDTQYF. CDR3 DNA sequence: TGTGCCAGCAGCCAGATGGCTAGCGGGAGGTCAGATACGCAGTATTTT.

The rearrangement uses TRBV27 and TRBJ2-1; 7 positions agree with TRBD1. Germline trimming cut 11 bases from V and 4 bases from J; bases unmatched to any gene: 11. The CDR3 contains 14 residues. Germline CDR1 MNHEY, CDR2 SMNVEV (reference sequence). The CDR3 loop is CAASRDSSYNEQFF. CDR3 coding DNA: TGTGCCGCCTCCCGGGACAGTTCTTACAATGAGCAGTTCTTC.

This chain links TRBV28 with TRBJ1-4; D unresolved. This CDR3 spans 16 amino acids. Germline values: CDR1 MDHEN, CDR2 SYDVKM. V lost 3 bases and J 3 bases, leaving 14 bases between the germline ends. The CDR3 DNA sequence: TGTGCCAGCAGTTTTTCTGGGAGCTTGGCTAATGAAAAACTGTTTTTT. Residues: CASSFSGSLANEKLFF.

The chain joins TRBV5-4 to TRBJ2-3, with D perhaps given as TRBD1 or TRBD2 (6 bases each). The V end lost 0 bases, the J end lost 0 bases, and 11 bases lay between the germline ends. CDR3 length: 16 residues. Germline V gene sequence: CDR1 SGHNT, CDR2 YYREEE (reference sequence). The CDR3 bases are TGTGCCAGCAGCTTGGCGGGGGCCACTAGCACAGATACGCAGTATTTT. Its protein product is CASSLAGATSTDTQYF. Combining the CDR3 with reference TRBV5-4 and TRBJ2-3 gives the whole variable domain ETGVTQSPTHLIKTRGQQVTLRCSSQSGHNTVSWYQQALGQGPQFIFQYYREEENGRGNFPPRFSGLQFPNYSSELNVNALELDDSALYLCASSLAGATSTDTQYFGPGTRLTVL.

This clone was observed a single time. The V gene is TRBV28, the J gene TRBJ1-2; D ambiguous. Per germline, CDR1 MDHEN and CDR2 SYDVKM. This CDR3 has 16 amino acids. Trimming removed 4 bases at V and 2 bases at J, with 17 bases between. CDR3 loop: CASSSHVGSQNYGYTF. The CDR3 DNA is TGTGCCAGCAGTTCCCATGTGGGTAGCCAAAACTATGGCTACACCTTC.

CDR3 amino acids: CASSQVRETQYF. The CDR3 DNA is TGTGCCAGCAGCCAGGTTCGCGAGACCCAGTACTTC. The rearrangement joins TRBV7-2 to TRBJ2-5; D is uncertain. Trimming removed 5 bases from V and 5 bases from J, with 9 bases in between. The CDR3 totals 12 residues. CDR1 and CDR2 (germline): SGHTA, FQGNSA. Full variable domain (outside the CDR3, taken from reference TRBV7-2 and TRBJ2-5): GAGVSQSPSNKVTEKGKDVELRCDPISGHTALYWYRQSLGQGLEFLIYFQGNSAPDKSGLPSDRFSAERTGGSVSTLTIQRTQQEDSAVYLCASSQVRETQYFGPGTRLLVL.

For this clone: Other DNA sequences within the sample encode an identical CDR3. The CDR3 region is CAWSVGSGNTIYF. Written as DNA, the CDR3 is TGTGCCTGGAGTGTGGGCTCTGGAAACACCATATATTTT. V usage is TRBV30 and J usage is TRBJ1-3; D gene uncertain. Germline V lookup: CDR1 GTSNPN, CDR2 SVGIG (reference sequence). CDR3 length: 13 residues. Trimming took 0 bases from V and 0 from J, leaving 3 bases between them.

The chain's CDR3 is CASSSPNLGADTQYF. CDR3 nucleotides: TGTGCCAGCAGCTCACCTAACCTTGGTGCAGATACGCAGTATTTT. The chain joins TRBV7-9 to TRBJ2-3; D is unclear. Trimming took off 4 bases at V and 4 bases at J, with 15 bases between the two ends. CDR3 length: 15 amino acids. Germline-derived CDR1 and CDR2 are SEHNR and FQNEAQ (reference sequence). The whole variable domain, filled in from reference TRBV7-9 and TRBJ2-3, reads DTGVSQNPRHKITKRGQNVTFRCDPISEHNRLYWYRQTLGQGPEFLTYFQNEAQLEKSRLLSDRFSAERPKGSFSTLEIQRTEQGDSAMYLCASSSPNLGADTQYFGPGTRLTVL.

The V call is TRBV7-8, the J call TRBJ1-4; possibly TRBD1 for D (5 bases). Deletions cut 3 bases from V and 8 bases from J, with 16 bases between. The CDR3 totals 15 residues. Germline CDR1 SGHVS, CDR2 FQNEAQ. In nucleotides, the CDR3 is TGTGCCAGCAGCTTTTCCGCAGGGCTAAAGGAAAAACTGTTTTTT. This codes for CASSFSAGLKEKLFF.

This clone was detected only once. J is TRBJ2-2 and V is TRBV5-1; D remains unclear. The V end was cut by 0 bases, the J end by 0 bases, with 9 bases between. This CDR3 has 16 amino acids. Looked up from germline, CDR1 is SGHRS and CDR2 is YFSETQ. CDR3 residues: CASSLAPDANTGELFF. CDR3 bases: TGCGCCAGCAGCTTGGCCCCTGACGCGAACACCGGGGAGCTGTTTTTT.

A note on this clone: At the DNA level, this CDR3 is encoded by other sequences in the same sample as well. The rearrangement joins TRBV7-2 to TRBJ2-3; no definite D call. V lost 3 bases, J lost 1 base, and 11 bases lay in between. Germline loops: CDR1 SGHTA, CDR2 FQGNSA. The CDR3 extends over 15 amino acids. In DNA, the CDR3 is TGTGCCAGCAGCTTGCCGCCGGGCGGCACAGATACGCAGTATTTT. Translation: CASSLPPGGTDTQYF.

In this sample, this clone turned up a few times. The rearrangement links TRBV5-4 to TRBJ1-1; possible D gene TRBD1, 5 bases. The CDR3 runs to 17 residues. Germline loops: CDR1 SGHNT, CDR2 YYREEE (reference sequence). Trimming pared 4 bases from V and 4 bases from J, leaving 23 bases between. This chain's CDR3 is CASSTDSWGVVSTEAFF. CDR3 sequence (DNA): TGTGCCAGCAGCACAGACTCATGGGGGGTCGTGAGCACTGAAGCTTTCTTT.

Details on this clone: The junction departs from the called germline gene at one end, perhaps through a read error. The rearrangement links TRBV6-4 to TRBJ2-7; TRBD2 is a possible D gene (5 bases). The CDR3 is made up of 9 amino acids. The germline V gene encodes CDR1 MRHNA and CDR2 SNTAGT. The CDR3 coding sequence is TGTGCCAGAGTGGACTCGCCGTGCTTC. It is translated as CARVDSPCF.

The chain links TRBV10-3 to TRBJ2-7; D gene ambiguous. Germline-derived CDR1 and CDR2 are ENHRY and SYGVKD. This CDR3 spans 13 amino acids. V was cut by 7 bases and J by 4 bases, with 14 bases left in between. The CDR3 sequence is CAIKLGLNYEQYF. The CDR3 DNA reads TGTGCCATCAAATTGGGCTTAAATTACGAGCAGTACTTC.

V is TRBV28 and J is TRBJ2-3; 7 bases align to TRBD2. After removal of 3 bases from V and 0 bases from J, the junction contained 9 bases not matched to a gene. The CDR3 consists of 17 residues. The germline gives CDR1 MDHEN, CDR2 SYDVKM. This chain's CDR3 is CASSLWSSGGSTDTQYF. In nucleotides, the CDR3 is TGTGCCAGCAGTTTGTGGTCTAGCGGAGGCAGCACAGATACGCAGTATTTT.

The CDR3 DNA reads as TGTGCCAGCAGTTTAGTGGGTCTGGGGGGCATAGCGGATGAGCAGTTCTTC. Residues: CASSLVGLGGIADEQFF. The J gene is TRBJ2-1, the V gene TRBV28, with D possibly being TRBD1 or TRBD2 (6 bases each). The CDR3 is 17 residues long. CDR1 and CDR2 (germline): MDHEN, SYDVKM. The V gene lost 2 bases and the J gene lost 8 bases, with 22 bases spanning the gap.

This chain connects TRBV7-3 to TRBJ2-7; 8 bases align to TRBD1. Germline V gives CDR1 SGHTA, CDR2 FQGTGA. Trimming at V came to 5 bases and at J to 1 base, leaving 7 bases not matched to a gene. CDR3 length: 15 residues. The CDR3 bases are TGTGCCAGCAGCGTCGACAGGGGTGAGTCCTACGAGCAGTACTTC. It specifies CASSVDRGESYEQYF. Full variable domain (missing parts from reference TRBV7-3 and TRBJ2-7): GAGVSQTPSNKVTEKGKYVELRCDPISGHTALYWYRQSLGQGPEFLIYFQGTGAADDSGLPNDRFFAVRPEGSVSTLKIQRTERGDSAVYLCASSVDRGESYEQYFGPGTRLTVT.

This chain links TRBV2 with TRBJ1-2; no firm D call. The CDR3 runs to 13 residues. The V end was cut by 4 bases, the J end by 4 bases, with 10 bases between. Germline V gene data show CDR1 as SNHLY and CDR2 as FYNNEI. CDR3 sequence (DNA): TGTGCCAGCAGTGTGGTGCAGTTCTATGGCTACACCTTC. Its protein is CASSVVQFYGYTF.

This rearrangement joins TRBV11-3 to TRBJ2-3; D possibly corresponds to TRBD1 (5 bases). Germline V gene lookup returns CDR1 SGHNT and CDR2 YENEEA. V shed 3 bases and J shed 1 base, with 11 bases lying between them. This CDR3 region has 15 residues. CDR3 nucleotides: TGTGCCAGCAGCTTTGGATGGGGCGGCACAGATACGCAGTATTTT. Translated: CASSFGWGGTDTQYF.

This rearrangement joins TRBV6-1 to TRBJ1-3, with 8 bases identical to TRBD1. CDR1 and CDR2 from the germline V gene are MNHNS and SASEGT. This CDR3 contains 15 residues. The V gene end was trimmed by 3 bases and the J gene end by 7 bases; junction bases not matched to a gene: 8. This chain's CDR3 is CASSEVQGARNTIYF. The CDR3 bases are TGTGCCAGCAGTGAGGTGCAGGGGGCACGGAACACCATATATTTT.

The chain joins TRBV7-9 to TRBJ1-1; D perhaps matches TRBD1 (5 bases). The CDR3 totals 15 residues. The V and J ends lost 3 bases and 4 bases respectively, with 15 bases between them. From germline, CDR1 is SEHNR and CDR2 FQNEAQ (reference sequence). The CDR3 spells CASSLAQGSGTEAFF. As DNA, the CDR3 is TGTGCCAGCAGCTTGGCTCAGGGTTCAGGCACTGAAGCTTTCTTT.

The V call is TRBV5-1, the J call TRBJ1-6; 10 nucleotides match TRBD1. This CDR3 spans 14 amino acids. V shed 5 bases, J shed 9 bases, and the junction held 5 bases outside the gene matches. Germline V gene sequence: CDR1 SGHRS, CDR2 YFSETQ. This CDR3 is CASSRDRGGSPLHF. CDR3 nucleotides: TGCGCCAGCAGTCGGGACAGGGGTGGTTCACCCCTCCACTTT.

This chain links TRBV11-2 with TRBJ2-2; D is uncertain. Germline V lookup: CDR1 SGHAT, CDR2 FQNNGV. V dropped 2 bases and J dropped 7 bases, with 5 bases sitting between them. The CDR3 is made up of 12 amino acids. CDR3: CASSLNDGELFF. In DNA form, the CDR3 reads TGTGCCAGCAGCTTAAATGACGGGGAGCTGTTTTTT.

The chain is built from TRBV4-1 and TRBJ2-3, with D possibly matching TRBD1 (7 bases). The CDR3 length is 18 residues. The germline V gene encodes CDR1 MGHRA and CDR2 YSYEKL. V lost 2 bases and J lost 4, with 22 bases in between. This chain's CDR3 is CASSQKATGDGSADTQYF. The CDR3 nucleotides are TGCGCCAGCAGCCAAAAGGCCACAGGGGACGGGAGTGCAGATACGCAGTATTTT.

The chain employs TRBV2 and TRBJ1-2; tentative D call: TRBD1 (6 bases). CDR3 size: 14 residues. Between the trimmed V and J ends, which lost 4 bases and 0 bases, there was a span of 9 bases. The germline CDR1 and CDR2 sequences are SNHLY and FYNNEI. The CDR3 nucleotides read TGTGCCAGCAGTGTACAGGGAGCTAACTATGGCTACACCTTC. This translates into CASSVQGANYGYTF.